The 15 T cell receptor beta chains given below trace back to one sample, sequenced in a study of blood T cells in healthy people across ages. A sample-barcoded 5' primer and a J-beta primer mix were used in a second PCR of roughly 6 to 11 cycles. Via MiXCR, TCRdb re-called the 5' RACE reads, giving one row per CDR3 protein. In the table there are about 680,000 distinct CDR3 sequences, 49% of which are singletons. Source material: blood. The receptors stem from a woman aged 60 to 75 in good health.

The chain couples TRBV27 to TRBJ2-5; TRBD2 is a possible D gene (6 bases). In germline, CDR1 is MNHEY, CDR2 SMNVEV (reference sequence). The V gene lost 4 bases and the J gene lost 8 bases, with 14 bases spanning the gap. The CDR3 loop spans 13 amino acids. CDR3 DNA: TGTGCCAGCAGTTCCCCTGGGACTTTCACCCAGTACTTC. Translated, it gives CASSSPGTFTQYF.

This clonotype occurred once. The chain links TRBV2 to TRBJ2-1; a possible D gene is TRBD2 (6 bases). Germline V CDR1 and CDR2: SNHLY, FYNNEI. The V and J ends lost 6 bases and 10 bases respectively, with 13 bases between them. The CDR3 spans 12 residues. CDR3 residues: CASRGEVLEQFF. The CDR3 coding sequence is TGTGCCAGCAGGGGGGAGGTTCTGGAGCAGTTCTTC.

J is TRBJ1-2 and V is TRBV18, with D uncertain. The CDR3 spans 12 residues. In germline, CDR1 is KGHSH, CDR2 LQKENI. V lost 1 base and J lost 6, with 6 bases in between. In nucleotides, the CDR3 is TGTGCCAGCTCACCACTCAGCCATGGCTACACCTTC. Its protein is CASSPLSHGYTF.

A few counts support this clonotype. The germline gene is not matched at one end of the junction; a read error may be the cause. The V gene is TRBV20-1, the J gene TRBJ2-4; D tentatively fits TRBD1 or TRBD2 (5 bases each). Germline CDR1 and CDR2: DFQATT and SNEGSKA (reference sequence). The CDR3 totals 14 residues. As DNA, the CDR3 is TGCAGTGCTAGAGACCCCGGGGCCAAAAACATTCAGTACTTT. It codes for CSARDPGAKNIQYF.

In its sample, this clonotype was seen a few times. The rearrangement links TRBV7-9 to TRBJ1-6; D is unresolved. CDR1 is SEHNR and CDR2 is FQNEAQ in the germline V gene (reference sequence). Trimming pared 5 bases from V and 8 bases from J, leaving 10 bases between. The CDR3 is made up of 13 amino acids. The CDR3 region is CASSAGLDSPLHF. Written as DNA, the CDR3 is TGTGCCAGCAGCGCCGGGTTGGATTCACCCCTCCACTTT.

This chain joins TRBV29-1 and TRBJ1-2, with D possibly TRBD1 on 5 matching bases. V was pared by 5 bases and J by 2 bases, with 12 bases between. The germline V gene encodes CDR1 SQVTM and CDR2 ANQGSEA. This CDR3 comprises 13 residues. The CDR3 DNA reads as TGCAGCGTTACCAGGGCCTGGAACTATGGCTACACCTTC. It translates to CSVTRAWNYGYTF.

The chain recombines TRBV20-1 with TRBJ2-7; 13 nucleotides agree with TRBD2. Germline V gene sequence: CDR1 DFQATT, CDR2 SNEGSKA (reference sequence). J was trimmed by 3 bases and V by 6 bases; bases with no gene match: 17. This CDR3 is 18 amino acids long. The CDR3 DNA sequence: TGCAGTGCGCGCCTGGGGAAGGGACTAGCGGGAACATTCTACGAGCAGTACTTC. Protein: CSARLGKGLAGTFYEQYF.

The CDR3 loop is CAANHRYGYTF. CDR3 coding DNA: TGTGCTGCGAACCACAGATATGGCTACACCTTC. V usage is TRBV28 and J usage is TRBJ1-2; D ambiguous. The length of the CDR3 is 11 residues. Germline CDR1 MDHEN, CDR2 SYDVKM.

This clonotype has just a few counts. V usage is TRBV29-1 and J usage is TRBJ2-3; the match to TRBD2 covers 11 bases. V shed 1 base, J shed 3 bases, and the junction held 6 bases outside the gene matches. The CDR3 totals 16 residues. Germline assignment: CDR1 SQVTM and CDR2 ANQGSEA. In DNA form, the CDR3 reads TGCAGCGTTGAAGGGTTTGCTAGCGGGAGGACAGATACGCAGTATTTT. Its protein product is CSVEGFASGRTDTQYF.

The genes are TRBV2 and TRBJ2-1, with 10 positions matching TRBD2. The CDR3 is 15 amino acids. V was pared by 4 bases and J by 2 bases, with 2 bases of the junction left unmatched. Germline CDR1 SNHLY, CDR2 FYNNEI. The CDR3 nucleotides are TGTGCCAGCAGTGGGACTAGCGGTCCCTACAATGAGCAGTTCTTC. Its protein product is CASSGTSGPYNEQFF.

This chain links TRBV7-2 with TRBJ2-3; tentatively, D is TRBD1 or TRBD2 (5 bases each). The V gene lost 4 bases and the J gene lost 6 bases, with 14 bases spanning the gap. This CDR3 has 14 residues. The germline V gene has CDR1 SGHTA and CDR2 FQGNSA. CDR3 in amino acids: CASSSTRGADTQYF. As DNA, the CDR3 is TGTGCCAGCAGCTCAACCCGGGGCGCGGATACGCAGTATTTT.

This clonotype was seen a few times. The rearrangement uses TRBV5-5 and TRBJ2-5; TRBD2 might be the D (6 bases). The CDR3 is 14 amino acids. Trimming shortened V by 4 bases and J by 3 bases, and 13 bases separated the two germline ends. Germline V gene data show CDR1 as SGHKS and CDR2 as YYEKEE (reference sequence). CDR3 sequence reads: CASSGVGGKETQYF. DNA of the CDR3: TGTGCCAGCAGCGGCGTTGGGGGGAAAGAGACCCAGTACTTC. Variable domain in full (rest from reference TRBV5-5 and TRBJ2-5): DAGVTQSPTHLIKTRGQQVTLRCSPISGHKSVSWYQQVLGQGPQFIFQYYEKEERGRGNFPDRFSARQFPNYSSELNVNALLLGDSALYLCASSGVGGKETQYFGPGTRLLVL.

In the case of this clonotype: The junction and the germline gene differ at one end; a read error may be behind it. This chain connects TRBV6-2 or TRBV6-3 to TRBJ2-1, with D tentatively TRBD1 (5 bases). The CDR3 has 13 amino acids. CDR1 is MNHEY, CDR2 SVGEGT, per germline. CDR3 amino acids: CTSSLGAVTGQFF. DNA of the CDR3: TGTACCAGCAGCCTAGGGGCTGTTACGGGGCAGTTCTTC.

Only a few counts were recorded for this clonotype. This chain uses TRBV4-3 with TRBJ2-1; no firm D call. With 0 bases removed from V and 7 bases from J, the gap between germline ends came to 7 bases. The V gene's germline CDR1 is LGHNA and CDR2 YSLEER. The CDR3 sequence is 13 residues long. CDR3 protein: CASSQELKNEQFF. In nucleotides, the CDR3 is TGCGCCAGCAGCCAAGAACTTAAAAATGAGCAGTTCTTC.

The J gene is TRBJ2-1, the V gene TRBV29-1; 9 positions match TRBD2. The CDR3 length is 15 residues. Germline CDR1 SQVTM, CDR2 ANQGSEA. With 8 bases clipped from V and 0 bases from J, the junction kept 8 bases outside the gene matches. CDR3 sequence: CSTVAGASSYNEQFF. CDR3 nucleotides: TGCAGCACCGTAGCGGGAGCTAGCTCCTACAATGAGCAGTTCTTC.